This is a list of T cell receptor beta chains from one sample in a study of OX40 agonist ivuxolimab in advanced cancers. Sequencing used immunoSEQ multiplex PCR; TCRdb keeps in-frame clones, though not all of them. The data show some 85,000 clones, nearly 90% seen once. Source: CD4+ or CD8+ T cells sorted from blood, taken in a trial of the OX40 agonist ivuxolimab. The receptor source for this set is an adult with an advanced solid tumor such as melanoma, head and neck, liver or kidney cancer. Each CDR3 is given without its conserved first and last residue.

V gene: TRBV29-1; J gene: TRBJ2-3; CDR3 protein: SVEFSGGLTDTQY
V gene: TRBV5-1; J gene: TRBJ1-1; CDR3 protein: ASSLTGVDEAF
V gene: TRBV29-1; J gene: TRBJ1-5; CDR3 protein: SVPTDSNQPQH
V gene: TRBV9; J gene: TRBJ2-1; CDR3 protein: ASSGLAGDNEQF
V gene: TRBV30; J gene: TRBJ1-1; CDR3 protein: AWSSIRDTTEAF
V gene: TRBV7-8; J gene: TRBJ1-1; CDR3 protein: ASSLSNRGLRTEAF
V gene: TRBV20-1; J gene: TRBJ1-1; CDR3 protein: SATYRTEAF
V gene: TRBV7-2; J gene: TRBJ1-3; CDR3 protein: ASSLGGGSGNTIY
V gene: TRBV5-1; J gene: TRBJ2-3; CDR3 protein: ASSFDRSSDTQY
V gene: TRBV30; J gene: TRBJ2-5; CDR3 protein: AWEDRLRMETQY
V gene: TRBV15; J gene: TRBJ2-1; CDR3 protein: ATTPDFGTSGRSYNEQF
V gene: TRBV6-1; J gene: TRBJ2-7; CDR3 protein: ASSEFGMGSYEQY
V gene: TRBV7-2; J gene: TRBJ1-1; CDR3 protein: ASRGQGYTEAF